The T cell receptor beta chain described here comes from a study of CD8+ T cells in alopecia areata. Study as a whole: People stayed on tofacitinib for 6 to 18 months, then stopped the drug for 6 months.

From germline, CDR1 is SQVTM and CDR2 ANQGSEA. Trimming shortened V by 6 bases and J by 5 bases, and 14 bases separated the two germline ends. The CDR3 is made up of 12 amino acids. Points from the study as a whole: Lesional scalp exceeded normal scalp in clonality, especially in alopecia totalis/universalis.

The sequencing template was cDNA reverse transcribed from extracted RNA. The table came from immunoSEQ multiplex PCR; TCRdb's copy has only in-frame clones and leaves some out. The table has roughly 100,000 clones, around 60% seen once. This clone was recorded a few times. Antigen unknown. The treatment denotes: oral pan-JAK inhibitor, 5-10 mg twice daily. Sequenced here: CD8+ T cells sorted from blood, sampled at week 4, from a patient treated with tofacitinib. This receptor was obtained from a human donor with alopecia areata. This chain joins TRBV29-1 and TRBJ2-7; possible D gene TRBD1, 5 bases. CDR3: CSVLPMGHEQYF. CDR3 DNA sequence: TGCAGCGTCCTGCCTATGGGGCACGAGCAGTACTTC.